The 29 T cell receptor beta chains below come from one sample, sequenced in a study of identical twins. From the 5' RACE reads, TCRdb called clonotypes with MiXCR, one entry per CDR3 protein. The profile shows more than 650,000 distinct CDR3 sequences, around 6% of them singletons. Source material: naive T cells sorted from blood. These TCRs come from a man aged 18 to 29 in good health.

This chain links TRBV20-1 with TRBJ1-5; 10 bases align to TRBD1. V lost 6 bases and J lost 7; bases outside the gene matches: 6. CDR3 length equals 13 residues. Germline CDR1 and CDR2: DFQATT and SNEGSKA (reference sequence). CDR3 bases: TGCAGTGCCCGGGGACAGGGGAACCAGCCCCAGCATTTT. It translates to CSARGQGNQPQHF.

In its sample, this clonotype was seen a few times. This chain joins TRBV20-1 and TRBJ2-1; 9 bases match TRBD1. Germline V gene data show CDR1 as DFQATT and CDR2 as SNEGSKA (reference sequence). The CDR3 sequence is 15 residues long. J gave up 7 bases and V 6 bases, and 13 bases lay outside the gene matches. The CDR3 DNA reads TGCAGTGCCACCCGGGGGGACAGGGTGCGAAATGAGCAGTTCTTC. It specifies CSATRGDRVRNEQFF.

This clonotype came up a few times. V is TRBV25-1 and J is TRBJ2-5, with D perhaps matching TRBD1 or TRBD2 (5 bases each). V lost 6 bases, J lost 5 bases, and 13 bases lay in between. There are 13 residues in the CDR3. CDR1 and CDR2 from the germline V gene are MGHDK and SYGVNS. The CDR3 DNA follows: TGTGCCAGCAGGAGCCCCCGGGACGAGACCCAGTACTTC. Translated, it gives CASRSPRDETQYF.

This clonotype was detected ten times or more. The junction departs from germline at one end; a sequencing error may be responsible. This sequence joins TRBV5-1 and TRBJ2-5; D unclear. Looked up from germline, CDR1 is SGHRS and CDR2 is YFSETQ. This CDR3 region has 12 residues. The CDR3 nucleotides are TGTGCCAGCAGCCTCGACGGAGAGACCCAGTACTTC. Its translation: CASSLDGETQYF.

This clonotype was seen more than once but under ten times. This chain connects TRBV20-1 to TRBJ1-3; tentatively, D is TRBD1 (5 bases). Trimming took off 6 bases at V and 0 bases at J, with 15 bases between the two ends. CDR1 is DFQATT and CDR2 is SNEGSKA in the germline V gene (reference sequence). This CDR3 spans 15 amino acids. The CDR3 is CSASGRRVSGNTIYF. The CDR3 DNA is TGCAGTGCCTCGGGACGCAGGGTCTCTGGAAACACCATATATTTT.

This clonotype was counted a few times. The chain joins TRBV25-1 to TRBJ1-2; TRBD1 matches 11 bases. The germline CDR1 and CDR2 sequences are MGHDK and SYGVNS. CDR3 length: 19 amino acids. Germline trimming cut 5 bases from V and 2 bases from J; bases unmatched to any gene: 16. The CDR3 reads CASSISRGQGANYNYGYTF. The CDR3 nucleotides are TGTGCCAGCAGTATTTCCAGAGGACAGGGGGCGAACTACAACTATGGCTACACCTTC.

This clonotype was observed many times. This chain links TRBV20-1 with TRBJ1-2; 8 bases are shared with TRBD1. CDR1 and CDR2 (germline): DFQATT, SNEGSKA (reference sequence). J lost 2 bases, V lost 0 bases, and 11 bases had no gene match. The CDR3 extends over 17 amino acids. The CDR3 region is CSARDGDPRGQNYGYTF. In DNA form, the CDR3 reads TGCAGTGCTAGAGATGGCGATCCCAGGGGGCAAAACTATGGCTACACCTTC.

This clonotype came up a few times. The chain couples TRBV5-1 to TRBJ1-1; D may be TRBD1 (6 bases). CDR3 size: 14 residues. Trimming removed 4 bases at V and 3 bases at J, with 13 bases between. The V gene's germline CDR1 is SGHRS and CDR2 YFSETQ. CDR3 sequence (DNA): TGCGCCAGCAGCGGCGGACAGCGATACACTGAAGCTTTCTTT. It is translated as CASSGGQRYTEAFF.

Comments on this clonotype: This clone may be a read error of a much larger clone one base away. Lacking the conserved final phenylalanine or tryptophan, this CDR3 likely reflects a read error. The rearrangement uses TRBV12-3 or TRBV12-4 and TRBJ2-7; D gene unclear. The CDR3 is made up of 17 amino acids. Trimming took off 4 bases at V and 3 bases at J, with 22 bases between the two ends. CDR3 in DNA: TGTGCCAGCAGTTCGTCTATCTGGCAGGCTAAGGACTACGAGCAGTACATC. Amino acid sequence: CASSSSIWQAKDYEQYI.

Only a few counts were recorded for this clonotype. This chain uses TRBV28 with TRBJ2-5; the match to TRBD1 covers 8 bases. Trimming at V came to 8 bases and at J to 0 bases, leaving 11 bases not matched to a gene. There are 16 residues in the CDR3. In germline, CDR1 is MDHEN, CDR2 SYDVKM. As DNA, the CDR3 is TGTGCCAGCGGACAGGGCGGGCACCCGGACCAAGAGACCCAGTACTTC. Protein: CASGQGGHPDQETQYF.

This clonotype was seen at least ten times. The chain carries TRBV6-5 and TRBJ1-5; D might be TRBD1 (5 bases). Trimming pared 0 bases from V and 6 bases from J, leaving 9 bases between. Per the germline V gene, CDR1 is MNHEY and CDR2 is SVGAGI. The length of the CDR3 is 14 residues. For the CDR3, the DNA is TGTGCCAGCAGTTACTCAGGGCAGGGTCAGCCCCAGCATTTT. It translates to CASSYSGQGQPQHF.

This clonotype was counted between two and nine times. V gene TRBV6-2 or TRBV6-3 combines with J gene TRBJ1-5; 7 bases are a match to TRBD1. In germline, CDR1 is MNHEY, CDR2 SVGEGT. The V segment lost 2 bases and the J segment 0 bases; nucleotides outside the gene matches: 7. The CDR3 contains 17 residues. CDR3: CASSYEDRTYSNQPQHF. As DNA, the CDR3 is TGTGCCAGCAGTTACGAGGACAGGACCTATAGCAATCAGCCCCAGCATTTT.

At least ten counts were recorded for this clonotype. The chain recombines TRBV10-3 with TRBJ2-6, with a weak D call TRBD1 (6 bases). CDR1 and CDR2 (germline): ENHRY, SYGVKD. With 4 bases removed from V and 0 bases from J, the gap between germline ends came to 13 bases. The CDR3 is made up of 17 amino acids. CDR3 region: CAISAAGESSGANVLTF. In nucleotides, the CDR3 is TGTGCCATCAGTGCGGCAGGGGAAAGCTCTGGGGCCAACGTCCTGACTTTC.

Ten or more counts support this clonotype. The chain combines TRBV9 with TRBJ2-3; no firm D call. CDR1 SGDLS and CDR2 YYNGEE come from the germline V gene. The CDR3 covers 11 residues. Trimming removed 3 bases from V and 7 bases from J, with 6 bases in between. The CDR3, as DNA: TGTGCCAGCAGCGGATCTTATACGCAGTATTTT. This codes for CASSGSYTQYF.

V gene TRBV28 combines with J gene TRBJ2-1; tentative D call: TRBD2 (6 bases). The CDR3 length is 14 residues. Germline V gene data show CDR1 as MDHEN and CDR2 as SYDVKM. V gave up 3 bases and J gave up 7 bases, with 13 bases separating them. The CDR3 DNA follows: TGTGCCAGCAGTTTTGGCGTGACTAGAAATGAGCAGTTCTTC. Translated: CASSFGVTRNEQFF.

On this clonotype: A read error is likely, as this CDR3 ends without the conserved phenylalanine or tryptophan. The V gene is TRBV3-1, the J gene TRBJ2-1, with D uncertain. The ends were cut back, 0 bases at V and 4 bases at J, with 10 bases in the middle. The CDR3 length is 15 residues. Germline values: CDR1 LGHDT, CDR2 YNNKEL (reference sequence). In DNA, the CDR3 is TGTGCCAGCAGCCAAGATTCACTGGCATACAATGAGCAGTTCGTC. Protein product: CASSQDSLAYNEQFV.

In its sample, this clonotype was seen many times. The chain has TRBV25-1 and TRBJ2-1; the D is unclear. The CDR3 extends over 13 amino acids. Trimming cost V 0 bases and J 5 bases, with 5 bases left between them. CDR1 and CDR2 (germline): MGHDK, SYGVNS. CDR3 loop: CASSEYGNNEQFF. The CDR3 bases are TGTGCCAGCAGTGAATACGGAAACAATGAGCAGTTCTTC.

This clonotype appeared a few times. V is TRBV9 and J is TRBJ1-1; D uncertain. There are 12 residues in the CDR3. The V end lost 2 bases, the J end lost 7 bases, and 9 bases lay between the germline ends. CDR1 and CDR2 from the germline V gene are SGDLS and YYNGEE. CDR3 sequence reads: CASSVSGVEAFF. CDR3 DNA: TGTGCCAGCAGCGTGAGTGGGGTTGAAGCTTTCTTT.

This clonotype was seen ten or more times. The V gene is TRBV7-2, the J gene TRBJ1-6; a possible D gene is TRBD1 (5 bases). Trimming pared 1 base from V and 6 bases from J, leaving 13 bases between. This CDR3 is built from 16 residues. Germline V gene sequence: CDR1 SGHTA, CDR2 FQGNSA. DNA of the CDR3: TGTGCCAGCAGCTTAGGTTGGCGGGGACCTAATTCACCCCTCCACTTT. Translating gives CASSLGWRGPNSPLHF.

This clonotype was observed a handful of times. V is TRBV5-1 and J is TRBJ1-2, with D possibly TRBD1 on 6 matching bases. The germline V and J ends were trimmed by 1 base and 1 base, with 11 bases remaining between them. The CDR3 extends over 15 amino acids. CDR1 and CDR2 (germline): SGHRS, YFSETQ. This CDR3 is CASSLRTADNYGYTF. The CDR3 region has the DNA TGCGCCAGCAGCTTGCGGACAGCCGATAACTATGGCTACACCTTC.

The gene calls are TRBV6-1 and TRBJ1-1; D perhaps matches TRBD1 (5 bases). The CDR3 spans 15 residues. Trimming cost V 7 bases and J 0 bases, with 15 bases left between them. The germline gives CDR1 MNHNS, CDR2 SASEGT. The CDR3 is CASTPSGTLNTEAFF. CDR3 sequence (DNA): TGTGCCAGCACCCCCTCCGGGACGTTGAACACTGAAGCTTTCTTT.

The table lists this clonotype with a few counts. The chain links TRBV27 to TRBJ2-6; 9 nucleotides agree with TRBD1. Germline CDR1 reads MNHEY; CDR2 reads SMNVEV (reference sequence). This CDR3 comprises 17 residues. Trimming at V came to 1 base and at J to 2 bases, leaving 3 bases not matched to a gene. The CDR3 sequence is CASSLWDRDAGANVLTF. CDR3 DNA sequence: TGTGCCAGCAGTTTATGGGACAGGGACGCTGGGGCCAACGTCCTGACTTTC.

This clonotype was picked up many times. This sequence joins TRBV12-3 or TRBV12-4 and TRBJ2-7; D is perhaps TRBD1 (5 bases). V was shortened by 1 base and J by 7 bases, with 8 bases between the two germline ends. The CDR3 consists of 12 residues. CDR3 loop: CASSLDRLEQYV. CDR3 DNA sequence: TGTGCCAGCAGTTTAGACAGGTTGGAGCAGTACGTC.

In its sample, this clonotype was seen many times. V is TRBV5-1 and J is TRBJ2-1, with 8 bases fitting TRBD2. J was trimmed by 7 bases and V by 4 bases; bases with no gene match: 10. Germline V lookup: CDR1 SGHRS, CDR2 YFSETQ. This CDR3 spans 15 amino acids. The DNA for the CDR3 is TGCGCCAGCAGCCATAGCGGGAAAGCGACAAATGAGCAGTTCTTC. Its protein is CASSHSGKATNEQFF.

This clonotype was picked up many times. V usage is TRBV7-9 and J usage is TRBJ2-1; D possibly corresponds to TRBD2 (6 bases). The V and J ends lost 4 bases and 0 bases respectively, with 13 bases between them. The CDR3 has 16 amino acids. Germline lookup yields CDR1 SEHNR and CDR2 FQNEAQ (reference sequence). This CDR3 is CASSSYRESSYNEQFF. Here the CDR3 DNA reads TGTGCCAGCAGCTCCTACCGGGAGAGCTCCTACAATGAGCAGTTCTTC. Supplemented by reference TRBV7-9 and TRBJ2-1, the full variable domain reads DTGVSQNPRHKITKRGQNVTFRCDPISEHNRLYWYRQTLGQGPEFLTYFQNEAQLEKSRLLSDRFSAERPKGSFSTLEIQRTEQGDSAMYLCASSSYRESSYNEQFFGPGTRLTVL.

This clonotype was observed many times. The rearrangement uses TRBV10-3 and TRBJ2-1; D gene unclear. Germline CDR1 is ENHRY and CDR2 is SYGVKD. V was shortened by 6 bases and J by 8 bases, with 8 bases between the two germline ends. This CDR3 is 11 amino acids long. CDR3 in amino acids: CAIRDSYEQFF. The CDR3, as DNA: TGTGCCATCAGGGATTCATATGAGCAGTTCTTC.

This clonotype was seen ten or more times. In DNA, the CDR3 is TGTGCCAGCAGTTACGAGGTAGCCGGGGAGCTGTTTTTT. Translating it yields CASSYEVAGELFF. V and J are TRBV12-3 or TRBV12-4 and TRBJ2-2; D is ambiguous. V was pared by 4 bases and J by 6 bases, with 9 bases between. The length of the CDR3 is 13 residues.

This clonotype was seen many times. This chain links TRBV25-1 with TRBJ2-5; 7 bases match TRBD1. The trim removed 5 bases at V and 1 base at J, leaving 7 bases unmatched. This CDR3 is built from 15 residues. Germline values: CDR1 MGHDK, CDR2 SYGVNS. The CDR3 DNA follows: TGTGCCAGCAGTAAACCGGGACAGATCCAAGAGACCCAGTACTTC. Residues: CASSKPGQIQETQYF.

This clonotype turned up a few times. The chain has TRBV27 and TRBJ2-7, with D maybe TRBD2 (6 bases). Trimming took off 10 bases at V and 2 bases at J, with 18 bases between the two ends. This CDR3 spans 14 amino acids. CDR1 MNHEY and CDR2 SMNVEV come from the germline V gene (reference sequence). The CDR3 nucleotides are TGTGCCACCAGACCGGGAGCCTTAACCTACGAGCAGTACTTC. As protein: CATRPGALTYEQYF.